One and the same sample provided the 29 T cell receptor beta chains below, sequenced in a study of shared clonotypes between healthy human individuals. Naive CD8 cells lacked CD45RO, underwent positive selection for CCR7 and left out terminally differentiated effector memory CD45RA+ cells. Only in-frame clones appear in the TCRdb table, and some are missing; sequencing was by immunoSEQ multiplex PCR. The table lists hundreds of thousands of clones, approximately 96% of them singletons. The specimen was naive CD8+ T cells sorted from blood. Receptors were obtained from a woman aged 25 to 39 in good health.

The CDR3 coding sequence is TGCGCCAGCGTACCGGGACCGCACTCATACGAGCAGTACTTC. It is translated as CASVPGPHSYEQYF. The chain couples TRBV5-1 to TRBJ2-7; TRBD1 or TRBD2 may be the D gene (5 bases each). The CDR3 is made up of 14 amino acids. Per the germline V gene, CDR1 is SGHRS and CDR2 is YFSETQ. Deletions cut 7 bases from V and 4 bases from J, with 18 bases between.

This sequence joins TRBV11-2 and TRBJ2-7, with 7 bases identical to TRBD2. Per the germline V gene, CDR1 is SGHAT and CDR2 is FQNNGV. The CDR3 is made up of 16 amino acids. Trimming took 5 bases from V and 2 from J; bases not matched to a gene: 12. The CDR3 DNA reads as TGTGCCAGCAGCACCCCCCCACTAGCGCCCACCTACGAGCAGTACTTC. Its translation is CASSTPPLAPTYEQYF. Looking up the rest from reference TRBV11-2 and TRBJ2-7 gives the full variable domain: EAGVAQSPRYKIIEKRQSVAFWCNPISGHATLYWYQQILGQGPKLLIQFQNNGVVDDSQLPKDRFSAERLKGVDSTLKIQPAKLEDSAVYLCASSTPPLAPTYEQYFGPGTRLTVT.

The chain uses TRBV18 and TRBJ2-3; no clear D gene. V was clipped by 6 bases and J by 10 bases, with 17 bases between them. Germline V gene lookup returns CDR1 KGHSH and CDR2 LQKENI. The CDR3 has 13 amino acids. This chain's CDR3 is CASSYEEHRAQYF. Written as DNA, the CDR3 is TGTGCCAGCTCGTACGAGGAACACCGGGCGCAGTATTTT. Supplemented by reference TRBV18 and TRBJ2-3, the full variable domain reads NAGVMQNPRHLVRRRGQEARLRCSPMKGHSHVYWYRQLPEEGLKFMVYLQKENIIDESGMPKERFSAEFPKEGPSILRIQQVVRGDSAAYFCASSYEEHRAQYFGPGTRLTVL.

This rearrangement joins TRBV9 to TRBJ2-1; 8 bases are shared with TRBD2. V was pared by 2 bases and J by 8 bases, with 9 bases of the junction left unmatched. The CDR3 has 15 residues. CDR1 and CDR2 (germline): SGDLS, YYNGEE. The CDR3 DNA reads as TGTGCCAGCAGCGTCAGCGGGAGCACTGGCGATGAGCAGTTCTTC. Translation gives CASSVSGSTGDEQFF.

The chain is built from TRBV2 and TRBJ2-3; TRBD2 aligns across 9 bases. From germline, CDR1 is SNHLY and CDR2 FYNNEI. V was pared by 6 bases and J by 3 bases, with 10 bases of the junction left unmatched. This CDR3 spans 16 amino acids. Here the CDR3 reads CASSSNPSGMTDTQYF. CDR3 DNA sequence: TGTGCCAGCAGCTCAAATCCTAGCGGGATGACAGATACGCAGTATTTT.

The V gene is TRBV14, the J gene TRBJ1-1; TRBD1 is a possible D gene (5 bases). The germline CDR1 and CDR2 sequences are SGHDN and FVKESK. V was pared by 1 base and J by 7 bases, with 10 bases between. This CDR3 is built from 13 residues. As DNA, the CDR3 is TGTGCCAGCAGCCAAGCAGGGTTGAGTGAAGCTTTCTTT. Protein sequence: CASSQAGLSEAFF.

As regards this clone: The sample carries other DNA sequences with the same CDR3. The V call is TRBV5-6, the J call TRBJ2-1, with no clear D. V gave up 1 base and J gave up 6 bases, with 2 bases separating them. This CDR3 comprises 11 residues. Per germline, CDR1 SGHDT and CDR2 YYEEEE. The CDR3 sequence: CASSLSNEQFF. For the CDR3, the DNA is TGTGCCAGCAGCTTGAGCAATGAGCAGTTCTTC. Full variable domain (missing parts from reference TRBV5-6 and TRBJ2-1): DAGVTQSPTHLIKTRGQQVTLRCSPKSGHDTVSWYQQALGQGPQFIFQYYEEEERQRGNFPDRFSGHQFPNYSSELNVNALLLGDSALYLCASSLSNEQFFGPGTRLTVL.

The gene calls are TRBV19 and TRBJ2-2, with D possibly matching TRBD2 (6 bases). The CDR3 is 14 amino acids. In germline, CDR1 is LNHDA, CDR2 SQIVND (reference sequence). The V end lost 10 bases, the J end lost 1 base, and 13 bases lay between the germline ends. The DNA for the CDR3 is TGTGCCACGGCGGACTACGTGAACACCGGGGAGCTGTTTTTT. It specifies CATADYVNTGELFF.

In this sample, this clone turned up once. The rearrangement links TRBV28 to TRBJ2-3; 7 bases agree with TRBD1. The CDR3 has 16 amino acids. The germline V gene has CDR1 MDHEN and CDR2 SYDVKM. V gave up 5 bases and J gave up 0 bases; unmatched junction bases: 8. CDR3 sequence reads: CASSLEVTGSTDTQYF. The CDR3 DNA sequence: TGTGCCAGCAGTCTAGAGGTGACAGGGAGCACAGATACGCAGTATTTT. The full variable domain, in which reference TRBV28 and TRBJ2-3 provide the parts outside the CDR3, is DVKVTQSSRYLVKRTGEKVFLECVQDMDHENMFWYRQDPGLGLRLIYFSYDVKMKEKGDIPEGYSVSREKKERFSLILESASTNQTSMYLCASSLEVTGSTDTQYFGPGTRLTVL.

The DNA for the CDR3 is TGTGCCTGGTCACTGGGGGGGACCTACGAGCAGTACTTC. It codes for CAWSLGGTYEQYF. The chain links TRBV30 to TRBJ2-7; TRBD2 agrees at 7 bases. The CDR3 totals 13 residues. J lost 2 bases, V lost 5 bases, and 6 bases had no gene match. Germline V gives CDR1 GTSNPN, CDR2 SVGIG (reference sequence).

This clone has just one count. J is TRBJ2-1 and V is TRBV7-9, with D possibly being TRBD2 (5 bases). Deletions cut 5 bases from V and 8 bases from J, with 16 bases between. This CDR3 is built from 14 residues. The germline gives CDR1 SEHNR, CDR2 FQNEAQ (reference sequence). CDR3: CASSPPSGYDEQFF. CDR3 DNA: TGTGCCAGCAGCCCACCATCGGGGTATGATGAGCAGTTCTTC.

The chain combines TRBV4-1 with TRBJ2-7; D remains ambiguous. V lost 4 bases, J lost 2 bases, and 15 bases lay in between. This CDR3 comprises 15 residues. The germline V gene has CDR1 MGHRA and CDR2 YSYEKL. CDR3: CASSPRQVYTYEQYF. As DNA, the CDR3 is TGCGCCAGCAGCCCTCGGCAGGTATACACCTACGAGCAGTACTTC.

The J gene is TRBJ1-2, the V gene TRBV28; D perhaps matches TRBD1 (5 bases). The CDR3 totals 13 residues. V gave up 8 bases and J gave up 4 bases, with 14 bases separating them. The germline CDR1 and CDR2 sequences are MDHEN and SYDVKM. CDR3 in amino acids: CASQIGASYGYTF. The CDR3 DNA reads as TGTGCCAGCCAGATCGGGGCCTCCTATGGCTACACCTTC.

The rearrangement links TRBV7-9 to TRBJ1-2, with D unclear. The V end lost 1 base, the J end lost 3 bases, and 9 bases lay between the germline ends. The germline V gene has CDR1 SEHNR and CDR2 FQNEAQ (reference sequence). This CDR3 has 14 residues. The CDR3 bases are TGTGCCAGCAGCTTAGAGTCCCGGTACTATGGCTACACCTTC. Protein: CASSLESRYYGYTF.

The chain uses TRBV27 and TRBJ2-5; 8 nucleotides align to TRBD2. V shed 6 bases and J 3 bases; nucleotides not matched to a gene: 6. The CDR3 length is 14 residues. The germline CDR1 and CDR2 sequences are MNHEY and SMNVEV (reference sequence). This CDR3 is CASSPTSEKETQYF. The DNA for the CDR3 is TGTGCCAGCAGCCCGACTAGCGAGAAAGAGACCCAGTACTTC.

The V call is TRBV30, the J call TRBJ2-7; 7 positions agree with TRBD1. Trimming at V came to 2 bases and at J to 4 bases, leaving 5 bases not matched to a gene. The CDR3 extends over 13 amino acids. Germline CDR1 and CDR2: GTSNPN and SVGIG (reference sequence). The DNA of the CDR3 is TGTGCCTGGAGTACAGGGGAAGCTTACGAGCAGTACTTC. This translates into CAWSTGEAYEQYF.

The rearrangement joins TRBV5-6 to TRBJ1-3; the D is unclear. CDR1 is SGHDT and CDR2 is YYEEEE in the germline V gene. V was cut by 1 base and J by 2 bases, with 7 bases left in between. The CDR3 is 14 residues long. The CDR3 bases are TGTGCCAGCAGCTTGACCCCGACTGGAAACACCATATATTTT. This encodes CASSLTPTGNTIYF.

The chain joins TRBV27 to TRBJ2-1, with D unresolved. CDR1 is MNHEY, CDR2 SMNVEV, per germline (reference sequence). CDR3 length: 16 amino acids. V shed 2 bases and J shed 4 bases, with 15 bases lying between them. The CDR3 DNA reads TGTGCCAGCAGTTTACTTCTCGCTGGCACTTACAATGAGCAGTTCTTC. Residues: CASSLLLAGTYNEQFF.

The chain combines TRBV4-1 with TRBJ2-7, with D maybe TRBD1 (8 bases). The CDR3 extends over 20 amino acids. V was trimmed by 2 bases and J by 2 bases, leaving 28 bases between them. The germline gives CDR1 MGHRA, CDR2 YSYEKL. CDR3 DNA: TGCGCCAGCAGCCAAATATCCGGGGGGATGCAGGGGGCCTCTCCCTACGAGCAGTACTTC. Its translation: CASSQISGGMQGASPYEQYF.

CDR3: CATILQGIAYEQYF. In DNA, the CDR3 is TGTGCCACCATTTTACAGGGGATCGCCTACGAGCAGTACTTC. The chain uses TRBV6-1 and TRBJ2-7; 7 positions agree with TRBD1. CDR1 MNHNS and CDR2 SASEGT come from the germline V gene. The junction had 11 bases not matched to a gene; V was cut back by 10 bases and J by 2 bases. CDR3 length equals 14 residues.

The genes are TRBV14 and TRBJ2-7; 9 bases agree with TRBD2. Trimming took 1 base from V and 4 from J; bases not matched to a gene: 14. The CDR3 is 18 residues long. Germline V gene lookup returns CDR1 SGHDN and CDR2 FVKESK. The CDR3 sequence is CASSQAPFGSGSGYEQYF. The CDR3 DNA reads as TGTGCCAGCAGCCAAGCTCCCTTTGGTAGCGGGAGTGGTTACGAGCAGTACTTC.

The rearrangement joins TRBV28 to TRBJ1-1; no clear D. Trimming pared 6 bases from V and 7 bases from J, leaving 21 bases between. Germline V CDR1 and CDR2: MDHEN, SYDVKM. CDR3 length: 15 residues. The CDR3, as DNA: TGTGCCAGCAGGACCTCGGGCCGGACCCCGTTTGAAGCTTTCTTT. It encodes CASRTSGRTPFEAFF.

This clone occurred a few times. The V call is TRBV29-1, the J call TRBJ1-1; TRBD1 might be the D (6 bases). Germline CDR1 SQVTM, CDR2 ANQGSEA. This CDR3 has 16 residues. Trimming pared 4 bases from V and 0 bases from J, leaving 18 bases between. CDR3 protein: CSVVGLQGKMNTEAFF. DNA of the CDR3: TGCAGCGTTGTAGGGCTACAGGGAAAAATGAACACTGAAGCTTTCTTT.

This chain uses TRBV5-1 with TRBJ1-1; D may be TRBD1 (5 bases). The V gene's germline CDR1 is SGHRS and CDR2 YFSETQ. V lost 0 bases and J 5 bases, leaving 8 bases between the germline ends. The CDR3 is 13 residues long. The CDR3 bases are TGCGCCAGCAGCTTGGGACAGTGGACTGAAGCTTTCTTT. This encodes CASSLGQWTEAFF.

The V call is TRBV19, the J call TRBJ2-7, with 11 bases lining up with TRBD1. Unmatched junction bases numbered 5, after V lost 4 bases and J lost 6 bases. Germline loops: CDR1 LNHDA, CDR2 SQIVND (reference sequence). The CDR3 has 14 amino acids. CDR3 residues: CASSTRTGGSEQYF. In DNA form, the CDR3 reads TGTGCCAGTAGTACCCGGACAGGGGGCAGCGAGCAGTACTTC.

The V call is TRBV14, the J call TRBJ2-4, with 12 bases identical to TRBD2. CDR1 is SGHDN, CDR2 FVKESK, per germline. The CDR3 contains 20 residues. V lost 4 bases, J lost 0 bases, and 13 bases stayed unmatched. CDR3: CASSPHPLAGGRLAKNIQYF. The CDR3 bases are TGTGCCAGCAGCCCCCACCCCCTAGCGGGAGGGCGGCTAGCCAAAAACATTCAGTACTTC.

The V and J genes are TRBV27 and TRBJ1-2; D is uncertain. V was pared by 7 bases and J by 7 bases, with 25 bases between. This CDR3 comprises 16 residues. CDR1 is MNHEY, CDR2 SMNVEV, per germline (reference sequence). The CDR3 DNA is TGTGCCAGCAAACCGTCACCCCCACTGACAAGGGCTGGCTACACCTTC. It specifies CASKPSPPLTRAGYTF.

The chain carries TRBV28 and TRBJ2-1; 13 nucleotides match TRBD2. The germline V gene encodes CDR1 MDHEN and CDR2 SYDVKM. V gave up 10 bases and J gave up 0 bases; unmatched junction bases: 9. The CDR3 is 17 amino acids. The CDR3 loop reads CATYGLAGVRSYNEQFF. CDR3 DNA: TGTGCCACCTACGGACTAGCGGGAGTTCGCTCCTACAATGAGCAGTTCTTC.

The rearrangement joins TRBV10-2 to TRBJ1-5, with D maybe TRBD1 (5 bases). Germline values: CDR1 WSHSY, CDR2 SAAADI. The V end was cut by 0 bases, the J end by 0 bases, with 18 bases between. This CDR3 has 19 amino acids. Here the CDR3 reads CASSESRQWRDYSNQPQHF. The CDR3 DNA is TGCGCCAGCAGTGAGTCGCGACAGTGGAGGGATTATAGCAATCAGCCCCAGCATTTT.